The T cell receptor (beta chain) described here comes from a study of OX40 agonist ivuxolimab in advanced cancers. Study-level information: Ivuxolimab is an agonistic anti-OX40 (CD134) antibody, and patients were treated with it. Averaging roughly 60 years in age, with a range of roughly 20 to 80, the cohort was approximately 83% male. General study points: No antigen was identified for the clonally expanded peripheral T cells.

Prior autoimmune disease or systemic immunosuppression barred patients. The method was immunoSEQ multiplex PCR; TCRdb's version includes in-frame clones alone and lacks a portion of them. The sample gives approximately 79,000 clones, 94% of which show up once; about 20% is in the top ten. Concerning this clone: Its target is unknown.

The TCR comes from an adult with an advanced solid tumor such as melanoma, head and neck, liver or kidney cancer. This sample comprised CD4+ or CD8+ T cells sorted from blood, obtained in a trial of the OX40 agonist ivuxolimab.

CDR3 residues: CASSQDPGGQFF. In DNA, the CDR3 is TGCGCCAGCAGCCAAGATCCCGGCGGGCAGTTCTTC. V usage is TRBV4-3 and J usage is TRBJ2-1; no clear D. The V gene lost 0 bases and the J gene lost 12 bases, with 9 bases spanning the gap. The CDR3 runs 12 residues. Germline V gene lookup returns CDR1 LGHNA and CDR2 YSLEER.